This TCR beta chain was recorded in a study of T cell responses to AZD1222 COVID-19 vaccine. The CDR3 has 15 residues. Trimming took 7 bases from V and 3 from J; bases not matched to a gene: 10. CDR1 and CDR2 (germline): SNHLY, FYNNEI. This table comes from immunoSEQ multiplex PCR, and its TCRdb copy is limited to in-frame clones, with some not included. This sample has more than 55,000 clones, with nearly 90% found just once. The receptor was derived from an adult who received the AZD1222 COVID-19 vaccine. The chain carries TRBV2 and TRBJ2-7; 9 bases are shared with TRBD1. The sample here was peripheral blood, taken 28 days after the second AZD1222 dose. CDR3 sequence (DNA): TGTGCCAGCATCTCCGGGACAGGGATGATCTACGAGCAGTACTTC. Translated, it gives CASISGTGMIYEQYF.